Listed below are T cell receptor beta chains from one sample, sequenced in a study of cytomegalovirus exposure and HLA in healthy donors. The repertoire was sequenced with immunoSEQ multiplex PCR; TCRdb's copy has only in-frame clones and lacks some. This table holds more than 140,000 clones, roughly four fifths found once. Sequences were obtained from PBMCs. All receptors come from a man aged 25 to 45 in good health and CMV-seropositive. CDR3s include the opening cysteine and the closing phenylalanine or tryptophan. The D gene is left open where the match is weak. The size of a clone is reported for some rows only, either as once, few or many, or as a class for expanded clones.

V gene,J gene,clone size,D gene,CDR3 protein,CDR3 DNA
TRBV28,TRBJ2-2,.,TRBD1,CASSSPTGGSGELFF,TGTGCCAGCAGTTCCCCGACAGGGGGCAGCGGGGAGCTGTTTTTT
TRBV4-3,TRBJ1-5,.,TRBD1,CASSQDGTGNQPQHF,TGCGCCAGCAGCCAAGATGGGACAGGGAATCAGCCCCAGCATTTT
TRBV6-5,TRBJ1-4,.,.,CASSYSGGESGEKLFF,TGTGCCAGCAGTTACTCCGGCGGGGAGTCAGGGGAAAAACTGTTTTTT
TRBV11-2,TRBJ2-7,once,TRBD2,CASSSRTSGVSSYEQYF,TGTGCCAGCAGCTCAAGGACTAGCGGGGTAAGCTCCTACGAGCAGTACTTC
TRBV4-3,TRBJ2-5,.,.,CASSQERGKAQYF,TGCGCCAGCAGCCAAGAAAGGGGGAAGGCCCAGTACTTC
TRBV9,TRBJ2-3,once,TRBD1,CASSVAGTGITDTQYF,TGTGCCAGCAGCGTTGCCGGGACAGGGATCACAGATACGCAGTATTTT
TRBV6-6,TRBJ2-5,once,.,CASSPRGLQETQYF,TGTGCCAGCAGTCCACGAGGCCTCCAAGAGACCCAGTACTTC
TRBV19,TRBJ2-2,.,.,CASSISPFAGELFF,TGTGCCAGTAGTATATCCCCGTTCGCCGGGGAGCTGTTTTTT
TRBV5-1,TRBJ2-7,.,TRBD1,CASSFGTGIYEQYF,TGCGCCAGCAGCTTTGGGACAGGGATTTACGAGCAGTACTTC
TRBV6-4,TRBJ2-1,.,.,CASSETEYNEQFF,TGTGCCAGCAGCGAGACTGAATACAATGAGCAGTTCTTC
TRBV4-3,TRBJ1-3,.,.,CASSQERLSLGNTIYF,TGCGCCAGCAGCCAAGAACGACTGAGCCTTGGAAACACCATATATTTT
TRBV4-1,TRBJ1-1,.,.,CASSQVNRVITEAFF,TGCGCCAGCAGCCAAGTCAACCGGGTTATCACTGAAGCTTTCTTT
TRBV6-1,TRBJ1-2,.,TRBD1,CASSVRQGPGGYGYTF,TGTGCCAGCAGTGTTAGACAGGGGCCGGGAGGCTATGGCTACACCTTC
TRBV27,TRBJ2-3,.,.,CASSSPGDTQYF,TGTGCCAGCAGTTCCCCCGGGGATACGCAGTATTTT
TRBV5-1,TRBJ2-5,.,.,CASSLNSETQYF,TGCGCCAGCAGCTTGAATTCGGAGACCCAGTACTTC
TRBV28,TRBJ2-7,.,TRBD2,CASSSPGGNSYEQYF,TGTGCCAGCAGTTCGCCGGGGGGGAATTCCTACGAGCAGTACTTC
TRBV19,TRBJ2-7,.,TRBD2,CASSIGLAGSWYEQYF,TGTGCCAGTAGTATCGGACTAGCGGGGTCGTGGTACGAGCAGTACTTC
TRBV30,TRBJ1-2,few,.,CAGYGRTANYGYTF,TGTGCCGGGTATGGTCGGACAGCTAACTATGGCTACACCTTC
TRBV5-1,TRBJ2-3,.,TRBD2,CASSLGLAGGSDTQYF,TGCGCCAGCAGCTTGGGGCTAGCGGGAGGATCAGATACGCAGTATTTT
TRBV7-2,TRBJ2-7,.,TRBD2,CASSLAGLAGVEQYF,TGTGCCAGCAGCTTAGCTGGACTAGCGGGAGTCGAGCAGTACTTC
TRBV28,TRBJ2-4,.,TRBD1,CASSSQGAGKNIQYF,TGTGCCAGCAGTTCACAGGGGGCAGGCAAAAACATTCAGTACTTC
TRBV28,TRBJ2-2,.,TRBD1,CASTKSTGRTGELFF,TGTGCCAGCACCAAATCGACAGGGCGGACCGGGGAGCTGTTTTTT
TRBV15,TRBJ1-3,.,.,CATSRAQGLAGNTIYF,TGTGCCACCAGCAGAGCACAGGGACTAGCTGGAAACACCATATATTTT
TRBV29-1,TRBJ2-7,.,TRBD1,CSVEDPGTGGRAYEQYF,TGCAGCGTTGAAGACCCCGGGACAGGGGGACGGGCCTACGAGCAGTACTTC
TRBV29-1,TRBJ2-3,.,TRBD2,CSVENPSGGSDTQYF,TGCAGCGTTGAAAATCCTAGCGGGGGATCTGATACGCAGTATTTT
TRBV7-8,TRBJ2-7,few,.,CASSLYYEQYF,TGTGCCAGCAGCCTTTATTACGAGCAGTACTTC
TRBV27,TRBJ2-3,.,.,CASSPRDDTDTQYF,TGTGCCAGCAGCCCACGAGATGACACAGATACGCAGTATTTT
TRBV11-2,TRBJ1-5,.,.,CASSLNSYQPQHF,TGTGCCAGCAGCTTAAATAGCTATCAGCCCCAGCATTTT
TRBV9,TRBJ1-6,.,.,CASQRGGSDSPLHF,TGTGCCAGCCAAAGGGGGGGGTCGGATTCACCCCTCCACTTT
TRBV5-8,TRBJ2-5,.,.,CASSYGLTGQETQYF,TGTGCCAGCAGCTACGGACTCACGGGGCAAGAGACCCAGTACTTC
TRBV25-1,TRBJ2-1,.,TRBD2,CASSDAGSGRLNEQFF,TGTGCCAGCAGTGATGCGGGTAGCGGGAGATTGAATGAGCAGTTCTTC
TRBV29-1,TRBJ1-1,.,TRBD1,CSLIAPGTAGKNTEAFF,TGCAGCCTCATCGCCCCCGGGACAGCAGGAAAGAACACTGAAGCTTTCTTT
TRBV10-2,TRBJ1-3,.,.,CASSEEPPRRNTIYF,TGCGCCAGCAGTGAGGAGCCCCCGAGGCGAAACACCATATATTTT
TRBV15,TRBJ1-1,.,.,CATSRDRVTAFF,TGTGCCACCAGCAGAGACAGGGTCACGGCTTTCTTT
TRBV5-6,TRBJ2-5,.,TRBD1,CASSSRNRGFQETQYF,TGTGCCAGCAGCTCCCGAAACAGGGGGTTCCAAGAGACCCAGTACTTC
TRBV4-1,TRBJ1-4,.,TRBD1,CASSQGQGMYEKLFF,TGCGCCAGCAGCCAAGGACAGGGAATGTATGAAAAACTGTTTTTT
TRBV5-1,TRBJ2-3,.,.,CASSFPRALDNTQYF,TGCGCCAGCAGCTTTCCCAGGGCCCTGGATAACACGCAGTATTTT
TRBV9,TRBJ1-2,.,.,CASSAPRGGGGYTF,TGTGCCAGCAGCGCCCCTCGAGGAGGCGGTGGCTACACCTTC
TRBV27,TRBJ1-2,.,.,CASAPSWQSHGYTF,TGTGCCAGCGCCCCTTCGTGGCAGTCCCATGGCTACACCTTC
TRBV30,TRBJ2-3,.,.,CAWSVRRTSPSTDTQYF,TGTGCCTGGAGTGTAAGGAGAACTAGCCCTTCCACAGATACGCAGTATTTT
TRBV5-6,TRBJ2-5,.,.,CASQVRQTQYF,TGTGCCAGCCAGGTTCGGCAGACCCAGTACTTC
TRBV19,TRBJ2-7,.,.,CASSRGGGLEQYF,TGTGCCAGTAGCCGGGGAGGGGGTCTTGAGCAGTACTTC
TRBV29-1,TRBJ1-4,.,.,CSVRGGEKLFF,TGCAGCGTCCGAGGAGGTGAAAAACTGTTTTTT
TRBV19,TRBJ2-5,.,.,CASSIDRTQETQYF,TGTGCCAGTAGTATAGATCGAACACAAGAGACCCAGTACTTC
TRBV27,TRBJ1-5,.,.,CASSLRSNQPQHF,TGTGCCAGCAGTTTGCGGAGCAATCAGCCCCAGCATTTT
TRBV5-6,TRBJ1-1,.,.,CASSLLGLEAFF,TGTGCCAGCAGCTTGCTGGGGCTTGAAGCTTTCTTT
TRBV6-5,TRBJ2-7,.,.,CASSRQEFYEQYF,TGTGCCAGCAGCCGACAAGAATTCTACGAGCAGTACTTC
TRBV7-2,TRBJ1-3,.,.,CASSLAIGVSGNTIYF,TGTGCCAGCAGCTTAGCGATCGGGGTCTCTGGAAACACCATATATTTT
TRBV30,TRBJ1-2,.,.,CAWSTLDSNYGYTF,TGTGCCTGGAGTACGCTCGACAGTAACTATGGCTACACCTTC
TRBV6-1,TRBJ2-5,.,TRBD1,CASSVSGTVQETQYF,TGTGCCAGCAGTGTGTCAGGGACAGTTCAAGAGACCCAGTACTTC
TRBV19,TRBJ2-3,.,.,CASSISADTQYF,TGTGCCAGTAGTATTTCGGCAGATACGCAGTATTTT
TRBV7-2,TRBJ2-3,once,.,CASMKGTDTQYF,TGTGCCAGCATGAAGGGGACAGATACGCAGTATTTT
TRBV19,TRBJ2-1,once,.,CASSALQGRNEQFF,TGTGCCAGTAGTGCGCTACAGGGTAGGAATGAGCAGTTCTTC